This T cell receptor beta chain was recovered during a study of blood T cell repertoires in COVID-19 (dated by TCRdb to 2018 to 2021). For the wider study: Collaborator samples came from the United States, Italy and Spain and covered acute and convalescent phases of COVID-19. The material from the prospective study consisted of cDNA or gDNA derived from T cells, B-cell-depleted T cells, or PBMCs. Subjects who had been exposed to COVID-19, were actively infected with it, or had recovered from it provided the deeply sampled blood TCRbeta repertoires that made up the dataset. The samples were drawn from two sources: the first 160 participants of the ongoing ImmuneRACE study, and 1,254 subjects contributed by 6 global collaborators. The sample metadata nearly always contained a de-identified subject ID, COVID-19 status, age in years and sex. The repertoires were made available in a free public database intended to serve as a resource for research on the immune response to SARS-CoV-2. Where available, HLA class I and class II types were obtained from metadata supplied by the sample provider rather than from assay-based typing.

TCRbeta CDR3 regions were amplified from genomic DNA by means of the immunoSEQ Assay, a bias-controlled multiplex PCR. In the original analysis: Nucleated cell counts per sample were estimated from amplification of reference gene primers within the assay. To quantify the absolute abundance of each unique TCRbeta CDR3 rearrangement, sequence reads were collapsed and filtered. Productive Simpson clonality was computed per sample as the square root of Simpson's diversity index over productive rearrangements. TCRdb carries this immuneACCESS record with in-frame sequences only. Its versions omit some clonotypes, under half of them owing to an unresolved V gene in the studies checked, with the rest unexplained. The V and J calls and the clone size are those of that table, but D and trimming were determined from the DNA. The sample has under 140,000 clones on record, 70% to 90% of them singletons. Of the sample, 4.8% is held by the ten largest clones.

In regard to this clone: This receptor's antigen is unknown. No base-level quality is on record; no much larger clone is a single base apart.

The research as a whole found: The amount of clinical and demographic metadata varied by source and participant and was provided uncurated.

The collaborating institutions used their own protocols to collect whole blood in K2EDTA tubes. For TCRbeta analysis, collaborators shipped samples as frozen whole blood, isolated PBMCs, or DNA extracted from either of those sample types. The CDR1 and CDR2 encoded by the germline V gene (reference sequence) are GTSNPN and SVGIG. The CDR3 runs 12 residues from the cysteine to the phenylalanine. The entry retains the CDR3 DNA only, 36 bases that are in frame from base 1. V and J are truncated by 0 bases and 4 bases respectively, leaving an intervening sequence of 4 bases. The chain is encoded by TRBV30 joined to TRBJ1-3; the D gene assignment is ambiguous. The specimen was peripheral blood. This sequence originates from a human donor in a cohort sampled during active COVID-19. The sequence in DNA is TGTGCCTGGAGTGTCAGGGGAAACACCATATATTTT. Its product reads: CAWSVRGNTIYF.